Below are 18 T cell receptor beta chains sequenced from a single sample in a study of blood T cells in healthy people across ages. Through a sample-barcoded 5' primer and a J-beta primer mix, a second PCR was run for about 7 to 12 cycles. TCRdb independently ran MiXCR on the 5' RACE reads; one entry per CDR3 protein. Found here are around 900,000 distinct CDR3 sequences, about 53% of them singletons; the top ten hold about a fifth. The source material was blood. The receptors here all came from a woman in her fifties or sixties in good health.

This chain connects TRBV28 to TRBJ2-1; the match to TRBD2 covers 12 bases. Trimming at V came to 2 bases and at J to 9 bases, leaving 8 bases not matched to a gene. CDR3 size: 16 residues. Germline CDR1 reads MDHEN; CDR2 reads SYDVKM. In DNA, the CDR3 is TGTGCCAGCAGTTTAAACCAGGGACTAGCGGGTTGTGAGCAGTTCTTC. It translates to CASSLNQGLAGCEQFF.

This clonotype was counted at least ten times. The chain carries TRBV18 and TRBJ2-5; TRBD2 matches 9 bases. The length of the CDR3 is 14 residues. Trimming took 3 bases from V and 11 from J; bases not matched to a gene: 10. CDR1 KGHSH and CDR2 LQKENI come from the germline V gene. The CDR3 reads CASSPSGSVDEQYF. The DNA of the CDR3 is TGTGCCAGCTCACCTAGCGGGAGTGTCGATGAGCAGTACTTC.

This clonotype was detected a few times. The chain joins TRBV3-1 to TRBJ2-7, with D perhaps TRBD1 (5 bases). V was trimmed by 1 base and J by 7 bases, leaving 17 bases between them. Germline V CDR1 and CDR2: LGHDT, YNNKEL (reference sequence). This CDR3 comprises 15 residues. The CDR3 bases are TGTGCCAGCAGCCAAGTCGCAAGGGGAAGGTGGGAGCAGTACTTC. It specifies CASSQVARGRWEQYF.

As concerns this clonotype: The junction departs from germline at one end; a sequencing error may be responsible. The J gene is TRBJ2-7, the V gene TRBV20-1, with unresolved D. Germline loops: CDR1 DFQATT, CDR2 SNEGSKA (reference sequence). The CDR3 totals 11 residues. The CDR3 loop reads CSARADRGQYF. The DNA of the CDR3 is TGCAGTGCCAGAGCCGATCGCGGGCAGTACTTC.

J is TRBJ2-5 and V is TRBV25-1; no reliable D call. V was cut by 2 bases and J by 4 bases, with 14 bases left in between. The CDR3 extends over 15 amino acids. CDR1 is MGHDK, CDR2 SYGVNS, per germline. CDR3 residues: CASSERTRPGETQYF. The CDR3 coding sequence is TGTGCCAGCAGTGAAAGGACCCGCCCAGGAGAGACCCAGTACTTC.

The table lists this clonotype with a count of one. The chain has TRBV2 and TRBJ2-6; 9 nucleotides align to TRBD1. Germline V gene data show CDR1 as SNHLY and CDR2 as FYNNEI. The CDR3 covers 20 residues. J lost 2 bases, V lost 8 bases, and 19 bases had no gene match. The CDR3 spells CASRHRAIIQGAPGANVLTF. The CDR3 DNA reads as TGTGCCAGCCGGCACCGGGCTATTATACAGGGGGCGCCTGGGGCCAACGTCCTGACTTTC. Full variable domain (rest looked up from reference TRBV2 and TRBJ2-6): EPEVTQTPSHQVTQMGQEVILRCVPISNHLYFYWYRQILGQKVEFLVSFYNNEISEKSEIFDDQFSVERPDGSNFTLKIRSTKLEDSAMYFCASRHRAIIQGAPGANVLTFGAGSRLTVL.

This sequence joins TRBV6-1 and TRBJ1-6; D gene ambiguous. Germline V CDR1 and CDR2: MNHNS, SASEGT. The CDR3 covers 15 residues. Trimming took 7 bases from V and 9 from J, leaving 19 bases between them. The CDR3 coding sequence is TGTGCCAGCACGGCCTTTTCTGTGTCCTCTTCACCCCTCCACTTT. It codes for CASTAFSVSSSPLHF.

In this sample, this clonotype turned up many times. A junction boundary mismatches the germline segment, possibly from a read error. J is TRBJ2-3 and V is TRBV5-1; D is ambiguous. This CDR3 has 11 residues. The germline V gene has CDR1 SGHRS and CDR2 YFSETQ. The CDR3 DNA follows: TGTGCCAGCAGACTCACAGATACGCAGTATTTT. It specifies CASRLTDTQYF.

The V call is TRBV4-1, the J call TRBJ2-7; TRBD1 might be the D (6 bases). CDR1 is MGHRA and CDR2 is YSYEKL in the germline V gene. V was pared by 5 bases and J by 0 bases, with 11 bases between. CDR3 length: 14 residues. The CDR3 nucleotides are TGCGCCAGCAGCTACCCAGGGGTCTCCTACGAGCAGTACTTC. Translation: CASSYPGVSYEQYF.

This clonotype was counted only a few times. The CDR3 DNA reads TGCGCCAGCAGCCAAGAATTCGGGGGGGACAGGGGGCCGGTAGATACGCAGTATTTT. This codes for CASSQEFGGDRGPVDTQYF. V gene TRBV4-3 combines with J gene TRBJ2-3, with 12 positions matching TRBD1. CDR1 and CDR2 from the germline V gene are LGHNA and YSLEER. This CDR3 has 19 amino acids. V dropped 0 bases and J dropped 5; count of bases not matched to a gene: 12.

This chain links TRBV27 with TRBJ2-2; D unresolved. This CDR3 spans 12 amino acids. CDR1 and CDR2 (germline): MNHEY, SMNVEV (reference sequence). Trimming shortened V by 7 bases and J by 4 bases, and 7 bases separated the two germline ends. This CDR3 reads CASTPLTGELFF. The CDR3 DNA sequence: TGTGCCAGCACCCCTCTCACCGGGGAGCTGTTTTTT.

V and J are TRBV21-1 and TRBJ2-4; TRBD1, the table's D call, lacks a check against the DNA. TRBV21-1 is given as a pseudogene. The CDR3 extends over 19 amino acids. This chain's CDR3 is CASKDPGQGGFQAKNIQYF. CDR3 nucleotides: TGTGCCAGCAAAGATCCGGGACAGGGAGGTTTCCAAGCCAAAAACATTCAGTACTTC.

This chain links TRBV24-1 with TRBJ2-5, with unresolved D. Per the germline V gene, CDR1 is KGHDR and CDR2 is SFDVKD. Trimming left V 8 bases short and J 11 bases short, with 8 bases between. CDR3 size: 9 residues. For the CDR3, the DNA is TGTGCCACCAACAGTGAGCAGTACTTC. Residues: CATNSEQYF.

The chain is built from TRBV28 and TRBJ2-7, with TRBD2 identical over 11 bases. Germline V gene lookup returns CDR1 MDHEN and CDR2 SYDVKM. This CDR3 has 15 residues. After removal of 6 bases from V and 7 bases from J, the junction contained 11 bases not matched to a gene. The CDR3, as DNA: TGTGCCAGCAGCGAGACTAGCGGGATCTTCAATGAGCAGTACTTC. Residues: CASSETSGIFNEQYF.

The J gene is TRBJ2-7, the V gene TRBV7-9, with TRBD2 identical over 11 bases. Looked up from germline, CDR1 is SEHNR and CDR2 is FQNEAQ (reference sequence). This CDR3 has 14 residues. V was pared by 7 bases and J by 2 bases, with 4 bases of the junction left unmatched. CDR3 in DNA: TGTGCCAGCATCATAGCGGGAGGGCCCTACGAGCAGTACTTC. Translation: CASIIAGGPYEQYF.

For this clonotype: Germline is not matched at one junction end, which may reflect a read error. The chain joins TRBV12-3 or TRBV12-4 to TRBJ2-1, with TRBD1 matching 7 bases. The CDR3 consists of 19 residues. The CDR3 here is CASSLALRGLQRGVYEQCF. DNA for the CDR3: TGTGCCAGCAGTTTAGCGCTAAGGGGGCTCCAGAGAGGGGTCTATGAGCAGTGCTTC.

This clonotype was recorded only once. The CDR3: CASSPRGLRGNEQFF. CDR3 in DNA: TGTGCCAGCAGTCCTCGTGGACTACGGGGGAATGAGCAGTTCTTC. The chain links TRBV12-3 or TRBV12-4 to TRBJ2-1; tentative D call: TRBD2 (6 bases). Trimming took 5 bases from V and 7 from J, leaving 18 bases between them. The CDR3 contains 15 residues.

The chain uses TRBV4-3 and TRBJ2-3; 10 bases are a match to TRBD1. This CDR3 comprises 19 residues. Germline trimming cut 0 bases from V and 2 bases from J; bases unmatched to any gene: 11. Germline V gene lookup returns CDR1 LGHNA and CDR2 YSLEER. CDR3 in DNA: TGCGCCAGCAGCCAAGAAGGTCGTGGCGGGACAGGGGCCACAGATACGCAGTATTTT. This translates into CASSQEGRGGTGATDTQYF.